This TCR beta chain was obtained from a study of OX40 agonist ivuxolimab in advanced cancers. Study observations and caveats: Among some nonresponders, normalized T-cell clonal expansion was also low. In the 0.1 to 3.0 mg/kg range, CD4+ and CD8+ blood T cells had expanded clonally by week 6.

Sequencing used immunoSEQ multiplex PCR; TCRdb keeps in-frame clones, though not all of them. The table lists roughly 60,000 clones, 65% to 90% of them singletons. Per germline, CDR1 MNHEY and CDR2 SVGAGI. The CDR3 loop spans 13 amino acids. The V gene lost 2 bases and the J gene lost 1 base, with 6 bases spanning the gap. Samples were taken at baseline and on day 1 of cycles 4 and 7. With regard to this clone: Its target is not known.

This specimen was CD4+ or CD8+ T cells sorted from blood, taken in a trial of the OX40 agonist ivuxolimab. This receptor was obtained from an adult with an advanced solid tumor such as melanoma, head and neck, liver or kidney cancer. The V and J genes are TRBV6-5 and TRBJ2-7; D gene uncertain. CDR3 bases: TGTGCCAGCAGTTACGCGAGATCCTACGAGCAGTACTTC. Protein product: CASSYARSYEQYF.